Below, 16 T cell receptor beta chains from the same sample are listed, as sequenced in a study of blood T cell repertoires in COVID-19. The repertoire was sequenced with immunoSEQ multiplex PCR; TCRdb's copy has only in-frame clones and lacks some. The sample includes 95,000 to 120,000 clones, 85% seen only once; the top ten take more than 5%. The sample consisted of peripheral blood. All receptors come from a woman aged 55-69 years with COVID-19, enrolled during active disease.

V is TRBV5-1 and J is TRBJ1-2; 8 bases map to TRBD1. The CDR3 sequence is 14 residues long. CDR1 is SGHRS, CDR2 YFSETQ, per germline. With V trimmed by 4 bases and J by 7 bases, 9 bases remained unmatched. The CDR3 loop reads CASSPQHTGGGYTF. The CDR3 DNA follows: TGCGCCAGCAGCCCGCAACATACAGGGGGTGGCTACACCTTC.

V gene TRBV7-8 combines with J gene TRBJ1-3; possibly TRBD1 for D (5 bases). From germline, CDR1 is SGHVS and CDR2 FQNEAQ. There are 14 residues in the CDR3. V was clipped by 5 bases and J by 8 bases, with 16 bases between them. The DNA of the CDR3 is TGTGCCAGCAGCCTCGACAGAGACACTTACACCATATATTTT. It specifies CASSLDRDTYTIYF.

The chain recombines TRBV11-2 with TRBJ2-7; D is ambiguous. Germline V gene sequence: CDR1 SGHAT, CDR2 FQNNGV. The CDR3 contains 14 residues. V lost 0 bases, J lost 4 bases, and 10 bases lay in between. Written as DNA, the CDR3 is TGTGCCAGCAGCTTAGACGTTTCCGGGTACGAGCAGTACTTC. This gives the protein CASSLDVSGYEQYF.

The table lists this clone with a count of one. The chain employs TRBV3-1 (or the pseudogene TRBV3-2) and TRBJ2-3, with a weak D call TRBD2 (6 bases). The CDR3 consists of 16 residues. Deletions cut 6 bases from V and 1 base from J, with 17 bases between. CDR1 is LGHDT and CDR2 is YNNKEL in the germline V gene (reference sequence). This chain's CDR3 is CASSYGDSWGTDTQYF. CDR3 DNA sequence: TGTGCCAGCAGTTACGGGGACTCGTGGGGCACAGATACGCAGTATTTT.

This clone is a singleton in its sample. CDR3 residues: CASSSGQGAGNEQFF. CDR3 in DNA: TGTGCCAGCAGCTCGGGACAGGGGGCCGGCAATGAGCAGTTCTTC. The chain recombines TRBV7-7 with TRBJ2-1; TRBD1 matches 12 bases. V lost 4 bases, J lost 6 bases, and 4 bases stayed unmatched. Germline lookup yields CDR1 SSHAT and CDR2 FNYEAQ (reference sequence). The CDR3 covers 15 residues.

This chain uses TRBV6-2 or TRBV6-3 with TRBJ1-6; a possible D gene is TRBD1 (5 bases). Germline V gives CDR1 MNHEY, CDR2 SVGEGT. This CDR3 has 15 amino acids. V was cut by 6 bases and J by 6 bases, with 15 bases left in between. Here the CDR3 reads CASSWGGAGNSPLHF. CDR3 nucleotide sequence: TGTGCCAGCAGCTGGGGAGGGGCCGGTAATTCACCCCTCCACTTT.

The chain carries TRBV11-2 and TRBJ2-3; D might be TRBD2 (6 bases). CDR1 and CDR2 (germline): SGHAT, FQNNGV. V gave up 5 bases and J gave up 5 bases, with 8 bases separating them. The CDR3 has 12 amino acids. The CDR3: CASSPGEDTQYF. For the CDR3, the DNA is TGTGCCAGCAGCCCGGGGGAAGATACGCAGTATTTT. Full variable domain (outside the CDR3, taken from reference TRBV11-2 and TRBJ2-3): EAGVAQSPRYKIIEKRQSVAFWCNPISGHATLYWYQQILGQGPKLLIQFQNNGVVDDSQLPKDRFSAERLKGVDSTLKIQPAKLEDSAVYLCASSPGEDTQYFGPGTRLTVL.

The chain links TRBV24-1 to TRBJ1-2; 7 nucleotides match TRBD1. Germline CDR1 KGHDR, CDR2 SFDVKD. V lost 3 bases and J lost 3; bases outside the gene matches: 6. The CDR3 totals 15 residues. CDR3 nucleotides: TGTGCCACCAGTGATCCTGAACAGGGGCACTATGGCTACACCTTC. Its translation is CATSDPEQGHYGYTF.

This chain joins TRBV18 and TRBJ1-1; the D gene is possibly TRBD1 (5 bases). Between the trimmed V and J ends, which lost 4 bases and 8 bases, there was a span of 14 bases. Germline V gene sequence: CDR1 KGHSH, CDR2 LQKENI. The CDR3 extends over 13 amino acids. CDR3: CASSQAIQGEAFF. CDR3 nucleotide sequence: TGTGCCAGCTCACAGGCCATTCAGGGAGAAGCTTTCTTT.

The genes are TRBV7-3 and TRBJ2-5, with D perhaps matching TRBD1 (5 bases). In germline, CDR1 is SGHTA, CDR2 FQGTGA. The V end lost 2 bases, the J end lost 7 bases, and 17 bases lay between the germline ends. CDR3 size: 15 residues. CDR3 loop: CASSLSAGPSGTQYF. The CDR3 bases are TGTGCCAGCAGCTTATCAGCAGGGCCCTCGGGGACCCAGTACTTC. The entire variable domain, with the rest obtained from reference TRBV7-3 and TRBJ2-5, is as follows: GAGVSQTPSNKVTEKGKYVELRCDPISGHTALYWYRQSLGQGPEFLIYFQGTGAADDSGLPNDRFFAVRPEGSVSTLKIQRTERGDSAVYLCASSLSAGPSGTQYFGPGTRLLVL.

This clone was seen once. V is TRBV18 and J is TRBJ2-7; 10 nucleotides agree with TRBD2. There are 15 residues in the CDR3. Trimming removed 2 bases from V and 0 bases from J; junction bases left unmatched: 1. Germline CDR1 reads KGHSH; CDR2 reads LQKENI. CDR3 coding DNA: TGTGCCAGCTCACCAAGGACTAGCGGCTCCTACGAGCAGTACTTC. Amino acids: CASSPRTSGSYEQYF.

The chain combines TRBV6-5 with TRBJ1-1; D is unresolved. The CDR3 totals 14 residues. Germline V gene data show CDR1 as MNHEY and CDR2 as SVGAGI. Trimming removed 10 bases at V and 4 bases at J, with 19 bases between. The CDR3 region is CAIQAGRGGTEAFF. DNA of the CDR3: TGTGCCATCCAAGCGGGTCGGGGAGGCACTGAAGCTTTCTTT.

The CDR3 region has the DNA TGTGCCAGCAGCGTGGGACAGGGGGCGCGTGGCTACACCTTC. It specifies CASSVGQGARGYTF. The chain is built from TRBV13 and TRBJ1-2, with 12 bases aligning to TRBD1. CDR3 length: 14 amino acids. CDR1 PRHDT and CDR2 FYEKMQ come from the germline V gene (reference sequence). J gave up 7 bases and V 5 bases, and 5 bases lay outside the gene matches.

This chain uses TRBV6-8 with TRBJ1-2; the D gene is possibly TRBD1 (6 bases). The V gene's germline CDR1 is MNHGY and CDR2 SAAAGT. V dropped 5 bases and J dropped 3 bases, with 28 bases sitting between them. This CDR3 has 19 amino acids. The CDR3 is CASSLKGRGEVCRYYGYTF. CDR3 bases: TGTGCCAGCAGTCTTAAGGGCAGGGGTGAGGTATGTCGGTACTATGGCTACACCTTC.

V usage is TRBV3-1 (or the pseudogene TRBV3-2) and J usage is TRBJ2-7; TRBD1 matches at 7 bases. This CDR3 comprises 14 residues. The V segment lost 4 bases and the J segment 3 bases; nucleotides outside the gene matches: 6. The V gene's germline CDR1 is LGHDT and CDR2 YNNKEL (reference sequence). CDR3 amino acids: CASSRTRDSYEQYF. The CDR3 nucleotides read TGTGCCAGCAGCCGAACCCGGGACAGCTACGAGCAGTACTTC.

Written as DNA, the CDR3 is TGTGCCTGGAGTGTAGGGGCTGGGGCCAACGTCCTGACTTTC. Residues: CAWSVGAGANVLTF. This rearrangement joins TRBV30 to TRBJ2-6, with D maybe TRBD1 (5 bases). The germline V gene has CDR1 GTSNPN and CDR2 SVGIG (reference sequence). V was pared by 0 bases and J by 2 bases, with 5 bases between. The CDR3 is 14 amino acids.